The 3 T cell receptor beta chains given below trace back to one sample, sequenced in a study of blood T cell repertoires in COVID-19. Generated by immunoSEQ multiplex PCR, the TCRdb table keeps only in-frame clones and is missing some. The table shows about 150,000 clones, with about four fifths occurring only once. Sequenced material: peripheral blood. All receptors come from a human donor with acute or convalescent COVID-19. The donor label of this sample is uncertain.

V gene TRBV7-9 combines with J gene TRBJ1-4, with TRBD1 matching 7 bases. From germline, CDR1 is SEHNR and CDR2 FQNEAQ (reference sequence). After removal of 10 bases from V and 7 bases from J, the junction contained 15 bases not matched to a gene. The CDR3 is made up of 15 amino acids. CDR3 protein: CATSTTGLIGEKLFF. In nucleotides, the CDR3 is TGTGCCACCTCCACGACAGGGTTGATAGGTGAAAAACTGTTTTTT. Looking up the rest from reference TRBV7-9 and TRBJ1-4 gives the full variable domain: DTGVSQNPRHKITKRGQNVTFRCDPISEHNRLYWYRQTLGQGPEFLTYFQNEAQLEKSRLLSDRFSAERPKGSFSTLEIQRTEQGDSAMYLCATSTTGLIGEKLFFGSGTQLSVL.

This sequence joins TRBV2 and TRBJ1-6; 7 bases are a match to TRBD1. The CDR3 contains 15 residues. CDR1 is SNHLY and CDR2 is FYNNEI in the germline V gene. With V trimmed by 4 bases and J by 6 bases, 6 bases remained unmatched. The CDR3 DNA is TGTGCCAGCAGTGTCCAGGGGGTCCTTAATTCACCCCTCCACTTT. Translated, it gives CASSVQGVLNSPLHF.

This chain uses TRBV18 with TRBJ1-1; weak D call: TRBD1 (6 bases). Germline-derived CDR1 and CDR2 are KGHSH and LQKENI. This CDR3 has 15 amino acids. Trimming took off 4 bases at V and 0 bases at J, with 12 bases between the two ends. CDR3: CASSLGGPMNTEAFF. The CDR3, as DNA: TGTGCCAGCTCACTGGGGGGGCCCATGAACACTGAAGCTTTCTTT.